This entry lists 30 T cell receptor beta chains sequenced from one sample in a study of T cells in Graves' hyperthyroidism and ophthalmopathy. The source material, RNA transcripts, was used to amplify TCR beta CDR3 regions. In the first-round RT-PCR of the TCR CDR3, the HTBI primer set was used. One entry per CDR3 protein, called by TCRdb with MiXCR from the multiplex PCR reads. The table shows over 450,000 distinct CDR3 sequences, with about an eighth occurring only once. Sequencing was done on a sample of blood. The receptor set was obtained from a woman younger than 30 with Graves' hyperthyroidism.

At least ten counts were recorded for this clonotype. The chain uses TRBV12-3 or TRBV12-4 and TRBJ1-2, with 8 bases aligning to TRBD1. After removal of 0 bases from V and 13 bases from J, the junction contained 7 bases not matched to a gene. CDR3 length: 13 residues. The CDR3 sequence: CASSLAPQGAFTF. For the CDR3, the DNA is TGTGCCAGCAGTTTAGCGCCGCAGGGGGCATTCACCTTC.

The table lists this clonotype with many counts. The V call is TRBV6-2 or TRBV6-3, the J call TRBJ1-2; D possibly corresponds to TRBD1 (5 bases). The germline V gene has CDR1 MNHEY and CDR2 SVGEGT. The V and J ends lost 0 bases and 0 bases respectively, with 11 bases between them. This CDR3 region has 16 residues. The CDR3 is CASSYSVQVANYGYTF. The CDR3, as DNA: TGTGCCAGCAGTTACTCGGTACAGGTAGCTAACTATGGCTACACCTTC.

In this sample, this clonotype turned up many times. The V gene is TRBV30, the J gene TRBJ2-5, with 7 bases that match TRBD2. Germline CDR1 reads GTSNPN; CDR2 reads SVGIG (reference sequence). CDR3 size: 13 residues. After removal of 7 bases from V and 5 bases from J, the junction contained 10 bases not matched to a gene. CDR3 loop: CALRLAPTETQYF. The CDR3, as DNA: TGTGCCTTACGACTAGCACCGACGGAGACCCAGTACTTC.

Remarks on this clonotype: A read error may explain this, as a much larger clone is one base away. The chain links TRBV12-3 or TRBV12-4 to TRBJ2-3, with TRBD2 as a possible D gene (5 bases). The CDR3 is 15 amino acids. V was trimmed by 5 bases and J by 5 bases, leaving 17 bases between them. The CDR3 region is CASSLLCEGVDTQYF. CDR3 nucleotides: TGTGCCAGCAGTCTTCTCTGCGAGGGAGTAGATACGCAGTATTTT.

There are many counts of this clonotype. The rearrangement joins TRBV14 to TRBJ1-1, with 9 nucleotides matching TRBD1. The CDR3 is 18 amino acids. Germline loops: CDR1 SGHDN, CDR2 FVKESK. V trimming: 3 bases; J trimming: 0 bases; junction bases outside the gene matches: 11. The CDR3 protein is CASSHPWTRTGVNTEAFF. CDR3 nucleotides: TGTGCCAGCAGCCATCCTTGGACGCGGACAGGGGTGAACACTGAAGCTTTCTTT.

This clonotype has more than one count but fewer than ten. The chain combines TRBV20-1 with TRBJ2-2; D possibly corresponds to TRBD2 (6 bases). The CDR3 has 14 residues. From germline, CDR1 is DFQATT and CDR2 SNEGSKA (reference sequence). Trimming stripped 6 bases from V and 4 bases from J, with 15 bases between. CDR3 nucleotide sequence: TGCAGTGCCCGCCTGGGGGGAACCACCGGGGAGCTGTTTTTT. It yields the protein CSARLGGTTGELFF.

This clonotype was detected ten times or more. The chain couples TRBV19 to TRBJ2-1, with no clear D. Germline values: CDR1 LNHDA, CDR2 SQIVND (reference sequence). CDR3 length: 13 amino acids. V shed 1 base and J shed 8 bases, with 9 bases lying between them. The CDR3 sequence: CASSIGFRDEQFF. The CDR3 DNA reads TGTGCCAGTAGTATAGGTTTCCGGGATGAGCAGTTCTTC.

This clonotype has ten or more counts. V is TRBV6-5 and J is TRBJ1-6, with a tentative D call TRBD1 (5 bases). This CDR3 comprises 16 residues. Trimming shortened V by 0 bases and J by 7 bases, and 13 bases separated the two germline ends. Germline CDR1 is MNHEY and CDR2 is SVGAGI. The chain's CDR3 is CASSYSRGGGNSPLHF. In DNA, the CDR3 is TGTGCCAGCAGTTACTCGCGGGGCGGGGGGAATTCACCCCTCCACTTT.

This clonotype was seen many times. The CDR3, as DNA: TGTGCCAGCAGCGTAGAGACAGGGGGCGAAGCTTTCTTT. It codes for CASSVETGGEAFF. The chain combines TRBV9 with TRBJ1-1; 10 bases are shared with TRBD1. Germline V gene data show CDR1 as SGDLS and CDR2 as YYNGEE. The CDR3 has 13 amino acids. V dropped 0 bases and J dropped 8; count of bases not matched to a gene: 1.

CDR3: CSASPGTSGRNTQYF. As DNA, the CDR3 is TGCAGTGCTAGCCCCGGGACTAGCGGGAGAAATACGCAGTATTTT. This chain links TRBV20-1 with TRBJ2-3; 14 bases map to TRBD2. V was clipped by 3 bases and J by 7 bases; unmatched bases: 6. This CDR3 has 15 residues. Germline V lookup: CDR1 DFQATT, CDR2 SNEGSKA (reference sequence).

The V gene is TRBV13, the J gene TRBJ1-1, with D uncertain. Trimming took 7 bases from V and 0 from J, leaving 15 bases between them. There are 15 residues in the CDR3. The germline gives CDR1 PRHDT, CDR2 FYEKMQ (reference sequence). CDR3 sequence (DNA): TGTGCCAGCACCGACCTTACTAGCATGAACACTGAAGCTTTCTTT. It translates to CASTDLTSMNTEAFF.

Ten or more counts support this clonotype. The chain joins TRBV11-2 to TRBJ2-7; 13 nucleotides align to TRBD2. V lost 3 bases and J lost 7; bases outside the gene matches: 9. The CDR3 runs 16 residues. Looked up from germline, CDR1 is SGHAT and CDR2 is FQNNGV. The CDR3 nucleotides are TGTGCCAGCAGCTTTGGACTAGCGGGAGTGGGTGGGGAGCAGTACGTC. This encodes CASSFGLAGVGGEQYV.

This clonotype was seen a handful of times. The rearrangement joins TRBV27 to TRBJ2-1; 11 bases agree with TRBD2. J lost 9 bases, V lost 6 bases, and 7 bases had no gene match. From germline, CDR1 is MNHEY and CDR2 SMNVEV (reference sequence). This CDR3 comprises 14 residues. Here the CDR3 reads CASRPTLAGVEQFF. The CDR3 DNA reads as TGTGCCAGCAGACCAACACTAGCGGGAGTTGAGCAGTTCTTC.

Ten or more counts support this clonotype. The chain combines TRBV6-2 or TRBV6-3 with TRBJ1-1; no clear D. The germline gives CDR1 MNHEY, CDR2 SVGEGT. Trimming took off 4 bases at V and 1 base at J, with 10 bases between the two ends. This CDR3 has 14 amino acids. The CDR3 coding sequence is TGTGCCAGCAGTTGGATATCCGGGAACACTGAAGCTTTCTTT. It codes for CASSWISGNTEAFF.

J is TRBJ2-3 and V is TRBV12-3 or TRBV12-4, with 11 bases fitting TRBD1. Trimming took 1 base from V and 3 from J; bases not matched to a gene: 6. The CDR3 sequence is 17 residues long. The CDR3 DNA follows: TGTGCCAGCAGTTTAGGGGAAGGGACAGGGGGTACAGATACGCAGTATTTT. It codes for CASSLGEGTGGTDTQYF.

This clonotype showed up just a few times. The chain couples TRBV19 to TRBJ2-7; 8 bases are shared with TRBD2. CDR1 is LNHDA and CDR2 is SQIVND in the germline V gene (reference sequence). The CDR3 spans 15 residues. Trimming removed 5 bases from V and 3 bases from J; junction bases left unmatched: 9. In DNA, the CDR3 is TGTGCCAGTAGTTGGAGGAGCGGGAGTTACTACGAGCAGTACTTC. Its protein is CASSWRSGSYYEQYF.

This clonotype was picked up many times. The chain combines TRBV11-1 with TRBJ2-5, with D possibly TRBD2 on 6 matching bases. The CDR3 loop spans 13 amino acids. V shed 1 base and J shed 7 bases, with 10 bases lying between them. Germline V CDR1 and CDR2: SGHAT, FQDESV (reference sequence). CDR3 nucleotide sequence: TGTGCCAGCAGCTTAGTAGCGGAACGGACCCAGTACTTC. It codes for CASSLVAERTQYF.

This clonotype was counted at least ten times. The CDR3 region has the DNA TGTGCCAGCAGGTCCGGGCCTAACTATGGCTACACCTTC. It codes for CASRSGPNYGYTF. The chain has TRBV6-1 and TRBJ1-2; D not certain. Germline-derived CDR1 and CDR2 are MNHNS and SASEGT. The V end was cut by 6 bases, the J end by 0 bases, with 8 bases between. CDR3 length equals 13 residues.

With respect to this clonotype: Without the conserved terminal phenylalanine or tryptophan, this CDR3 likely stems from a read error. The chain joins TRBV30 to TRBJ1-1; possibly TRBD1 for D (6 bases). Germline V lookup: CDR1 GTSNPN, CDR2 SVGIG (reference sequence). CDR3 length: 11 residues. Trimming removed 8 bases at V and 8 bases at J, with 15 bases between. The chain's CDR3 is CARWGPPEAFV. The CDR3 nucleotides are TGTGCCCGGTGGGGGCCTCCGGAAGCTTTCGTT.

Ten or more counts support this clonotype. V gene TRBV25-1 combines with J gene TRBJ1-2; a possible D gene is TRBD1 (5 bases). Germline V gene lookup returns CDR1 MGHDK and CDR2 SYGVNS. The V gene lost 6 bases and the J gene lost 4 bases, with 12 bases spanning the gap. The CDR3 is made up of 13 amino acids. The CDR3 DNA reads TGTGCCAGCAGGCCAGGGTCGGGCTATGGCTACACCTTC. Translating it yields CASRPGSGYGYTF.

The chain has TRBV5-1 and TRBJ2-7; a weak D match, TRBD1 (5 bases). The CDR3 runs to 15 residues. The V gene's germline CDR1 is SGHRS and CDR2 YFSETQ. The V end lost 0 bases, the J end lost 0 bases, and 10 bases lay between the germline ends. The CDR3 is CASSLVPDNSYEQYF. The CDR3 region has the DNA TGCGCCAGCAGCTTGGTGCCGGACAACTCCTACGAGCAGTACTTC.

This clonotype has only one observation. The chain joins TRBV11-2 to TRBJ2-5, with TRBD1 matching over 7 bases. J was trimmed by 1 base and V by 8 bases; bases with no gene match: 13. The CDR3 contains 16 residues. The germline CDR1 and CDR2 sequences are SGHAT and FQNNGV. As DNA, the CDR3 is TGTGCCAGCTGGGGGACAGAGCTAACAACCCAAGAGACCCAGTACTTC. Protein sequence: CASWGTELTTQETQYF.

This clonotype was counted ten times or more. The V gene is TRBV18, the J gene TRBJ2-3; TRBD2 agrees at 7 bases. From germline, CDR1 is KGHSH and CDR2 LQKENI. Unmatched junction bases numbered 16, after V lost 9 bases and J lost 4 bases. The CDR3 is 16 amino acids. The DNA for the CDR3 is TGTGCCAGTGCGCCGGTGTCCCGGGAGGCCTCAGATACGCAGTATTTT. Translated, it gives CASAPVSREASDTQYF.

CDR3 bases: TGTGCCAGCAGCTTAGGAGACTCCGCCTACACCTTC. This codes for CASSLGDSAYTF. The rearrangement links TRBV7-3 to TRBJ1-2; D not resolved. From germline, CDR1 is SGHTA and CDR2 FQGTGA. This CDR3 has 12 amino acids. V lost 2 bases, J lost 10 bases, and 11 bases lay in between.

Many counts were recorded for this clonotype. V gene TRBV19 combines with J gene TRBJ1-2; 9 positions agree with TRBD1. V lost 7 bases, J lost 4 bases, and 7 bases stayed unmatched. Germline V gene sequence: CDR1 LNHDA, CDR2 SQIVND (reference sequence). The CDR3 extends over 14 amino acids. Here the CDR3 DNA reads TGTGCCAGTACAGTGGGACAGGGCATCTATGGCTACACCTTC. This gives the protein CASTVGQGIYGYTF.

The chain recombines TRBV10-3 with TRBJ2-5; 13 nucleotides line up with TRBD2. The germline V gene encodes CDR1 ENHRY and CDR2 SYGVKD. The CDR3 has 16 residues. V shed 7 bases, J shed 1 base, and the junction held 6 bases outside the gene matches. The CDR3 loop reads CAIKSGTSGTQETQYF. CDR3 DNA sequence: TGTGCCATCAAATCCGGGACTAGCGGGACCCAAGAGACCCAGTACTTC.

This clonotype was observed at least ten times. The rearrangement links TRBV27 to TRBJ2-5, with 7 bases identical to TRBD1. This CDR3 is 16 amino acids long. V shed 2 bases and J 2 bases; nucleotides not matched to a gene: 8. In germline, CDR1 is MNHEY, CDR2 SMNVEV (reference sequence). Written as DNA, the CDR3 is TGTGCCAGCAGTTTAAGGGACAGTCTGGGACAAGAGACCCAGTACTTC. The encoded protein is CASSLRDSLGQETQYF.

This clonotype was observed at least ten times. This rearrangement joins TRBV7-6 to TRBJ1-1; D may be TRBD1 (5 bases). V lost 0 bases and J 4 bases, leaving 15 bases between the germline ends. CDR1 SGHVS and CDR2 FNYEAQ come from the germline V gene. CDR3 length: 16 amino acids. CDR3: CASSLAPPGIGTEAFF. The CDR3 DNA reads TGTGCCAGCAGCTTAGCGCCGCCAGGGATCGGCACTGAAGCTTTCTTT.

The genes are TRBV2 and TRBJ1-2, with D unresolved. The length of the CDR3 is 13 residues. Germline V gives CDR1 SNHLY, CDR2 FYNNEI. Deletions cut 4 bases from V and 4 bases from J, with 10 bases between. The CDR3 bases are TGTGCCAGCAGTGCCATCCACCTCTATGGCTACACCTTC. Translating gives CASSAIHLYGYTF.

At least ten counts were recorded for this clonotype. DNA for the CDR3: TGTGCCAGCAGTCCCGCCGGGGGAGGGTATGGCTACACCTTC. It translates to CASSPAGGGYGYTF. The J gene is TRBJ1-2, the V gene TRBV12-3 or TRBV12-4; D is possibly TRBD1 (5 bases). There are 14 residues in the CDR3. V lost 5 bases and J lost 5, with 15 bases in between.